This T cell receptor (beta chain) was profiled in a study of control samples from healthy donors and cancer patients. The method was immunoSEQ multiplex PCR; TCRdb's version includes in-frame clones alone and lacks a portion of them. The sample includes some 100,000 clones, roughly 90% seen only once; the top ten take over 15%. The CDR3 contains 17 residues. Between the trimmed V and J ends, which lost 4 bases and 1 base, there was a span of 17 bases. In germline, CDR1 is LNHDA, CDR2 SQIVND (reference sequence). This TCR derives from a woman aged 50 to 60 in good health. This chain connects TRBV19 to TRBJ1-5, with D unclear. Sequencing was done on a sample of blood. In nucleotides, the CDR3 is TGTGCCAGTAGTACCCGAAGGAAGTCCGGGAGCAATCAGCCCCAGCATTTT. It yields the protein CASSTRRKSGSNQPQHF.